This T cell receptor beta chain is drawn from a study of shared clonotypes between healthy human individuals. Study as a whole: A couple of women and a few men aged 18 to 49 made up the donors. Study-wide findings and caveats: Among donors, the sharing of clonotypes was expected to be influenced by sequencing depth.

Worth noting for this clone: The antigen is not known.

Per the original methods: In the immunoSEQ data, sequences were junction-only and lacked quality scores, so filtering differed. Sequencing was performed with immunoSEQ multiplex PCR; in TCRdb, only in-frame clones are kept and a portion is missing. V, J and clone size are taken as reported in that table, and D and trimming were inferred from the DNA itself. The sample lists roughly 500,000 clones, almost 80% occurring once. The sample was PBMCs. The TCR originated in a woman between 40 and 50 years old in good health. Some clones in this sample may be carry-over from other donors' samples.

The CDR3, as DNA: TGTGCCAGCTCACCACTAGCGGGAGGGCAACCTGAGCAGTTCTTC. It is translated as CASSPLAGGQPEQFF. This chain joins TRBV18 and TRBJ2-1; 11 nucleotides agree with TRBD2. The CDR3 length is 15 residues. The ends lost 1 base at V and 9 bases at J; junction bases unmatched: 5. Germline loops: CDR1 KGHSH, CDR2 LQKENI.